Shown below are 27 T cell receptor beta chains from a single sample sequenced in a study of patients and donors after allogeneic stem cell transplantation. One entry per CDR3 protein, called by TCRdb with MiXCR from the RT-PCR reads. The data hold about 110,000 distinct CDR3 sequences, with around 35% observed a single time. The sequenced sample was blood, either unsorted or a sorted T cell fraction (not recorded which). The receptors here all came from a human donor who was either an allogeneic HSCT recipient or a stem cell or donor lymphocyte infusion donor (not recorded which). It is not recorded whose cells these are; they may come from a transplant donor.

The V gene is TRBV7-3, the J gene TRBJ2-3; maybe TRBD2 (5 bases). In germline, CDR1 is SGHTA, CDR2 FQGTGA. V lost 2 bases, J lost 0 bases, and 9 bases lay in between. The CDR3 is made up of 15 amino acids. Here the CDR3 reads CASSLGGASTDTQYF. Written as DNA, the CDR3 is TGTGCCAGCAGCTTAGGAGGTGCTAGCACAGATACGCAGTATTTT.

There are many counts of this clonotype. The CDR3 is CSAITGKDGYTF. CDR3 DNA sequence: TGCAGTGCTATTACAGGAAAGGATGGCTACACCTTC. The rearrangement joins TRBV20-1 to TRBJ1-2, with a tentative D call TRBD1 (5 bases). The CDR3 runs to 12 residues. CDR1 is DFQATT, CDR2 SNEGSKA, per germline (reference sequence). The germline V and J ends were trimmed by 4 bases and 6 bases, with 12 bases remaining between them.

The chain uses TRBV11-2 and TRBJ1-1, with 7 bases matching TRBD1. V lost 4 bases to trimming and J lost 4 bases; unmatched junction nucleotides: 9. This CDR3 spans 15 amino acids. Germline assignment: CDR1 SGHAT and CDR2 FQNNGV. The chain's CDR3 is CASSSLRGRVTEAFF. In DNA, the CDR3 is TGTGCCAGCAGCTCGCTAAGGGGGCGAGTCACTGAAGCTTTCTTT.

This clonotype has more than one count but fewer than ten. The chain recombines TRBV5-1 with TRBJ2-2, with D perhaps assigned TRBD1 or TRBD2 (5 bases each). Per germline, CDR1 SGHRS and CDR2 YFSETQ. V lost 2 bases to trimming and J lost 0 bases, with 11 bases between them. The CDR3 runs 16 residues. The CDR3 sequence: CASSLGDGANTGELFF. For the CDR3, the DNA is TGCGCCAGCAGCTTAGGGGACGGGGCGAACACCGGGGAGCTGTTTTTT.

This clonotype was detected ten times or more. V is TRBV20-1 and J is TRBJ1-1, with unresolved D. Trimming pared 0 bases from V and 0 bases from J, leaving 11 bases between. This CDR3 is 15 amino acids long. The germline CDR1 and CDR2 sequences are DFQATT and SNEGSKA (reference sequence). CDR3 nucleotides: TGCAGTGCTAGAGATATATACCAGATGAACACTGAAGCTTTCTTT. This codes for CSARDIYQMNTEAFF.

V and J are TRBV9 and TRBJ1-1; 7 bases map to TRBD1. The CDR3 is 13 residues long. Germline trimming cut 7 bases from V and 5 bases from J; bases unmatched to any gene: 8. Germline V CDR1 and CDR2: SGDLS, YYNGEE. The CDR3 loop reads CASGKTGTTEAFF. CDR3 nucleotide sequence: TGTGCCAGCGGAAAGACAGGGACGACTGAAGCTTTCTTT.

J is TRBJ2-1 and V is TRBV12-3 or TRBV12-4; 15 positions match TRBD2. V lost 10 bases and J lost 9; bases outside the gene matches: 7. This CDR3 contains 14 residues. As DNA, the CDR3 is TGTGCCACCGGGACTAGCGGGAGGAACGTTGAGCAGTTCTTC. Residues: CATGTSGRNVEQFF.

This clonotype was found a few times. The chain has TRBV24-1 and TRBJ2-7; no firm D call. Per the germline V gene, CDR1 is KGHDR and CDR2 is SFDVKD. The CDR3 is 15 amino acids. The germline V and J ends were trimmed by 2 bases and 1 base, with 11 bases remaining between them. The CDR3 DNA is TGTGCCACCAGTGATTCCGGAGATCCTTCCTACGAGCAGTACTTC. Encoded protein: CATSDSGDPSYEQYF.

This clonotype was counted only a few times. V gene TRBV6-5 combines with J gene TRBJ2-1; TRBD1 matches 7 bases. Germline lookup yields CDR1 MNHEY and CDR2 SVGAGI. Trimming cost V 6 bases and J 5 bases; bases outside gene matches: 4. The CDR3 covers 13 residues. CDR3 region: CASSLTGNNEQFF. In DNA, the CDR3 is TGTGCCAGCAGCCTGACAGGGAACAATGAGCAGTTCTTC.

J is TRBJ2-7 and V is TRBV7-2; 10 bases fit TRBD1. The germline V gene has CDR1 SGHTA and CDR2 FQGNSA. The V segment lost 5 bases and the J segment 3 bases; nucleotides outside the gene matches: 7. The CDR3 is 15 residues long. The CDR3 DNA is TGTGCCAGCAGCATATCGGGACAGGGGAACTACGAGCAGTACTTC. Encoded protein: CASSISGQGNYEQYF. The entire variable domain, with the rest obtained from reference TRBV7-2 and TRBJ2-7, is as follows: GAGVSQSPSNKVTEKGKDVELRCDPISGHTALYWYRQSLGQGLEFLIYFQGNSAPDKSGLPSDRFSAERTGGSVSTLTIQRTQQEDSAVYLCASSISGQGNYEQYFGPGTRLTVT.

V gene TRBV4-3 combines with J gene TRBJ2-2; perhaps TRBD2 as D (5 bases). This CDR3 spans 15 amino acids. The germline CDR1 and CDR2 sequences are LGHNA and YSLEER. V dropped 2 bases and J dropped 4 bases, with 11 bases sitting between them. CDR3 sequence: CASSQRTSSTGELFF. CDR3 nucleotides: TGCGCCAGCAGCCAACGGACTTCTTCCACCGGGGAGCTGTTTTTT.

J is TRBJ1-2 and V is TRBV12-3 or TRBV12-4; 9 nucleotides line up with TRBD1. The junction had 4 bases not matched to a gene; V was cut back by 5 bases and J by 6 bases. The CDR3 is 13 residues long. This CDR3 reads CASSPQGAHGYTF. DNA of the CDR3: TGTGCCAGCAGTCCACAGGGGGCGCATGGCTACACCTTC.

CDR3 residues: CSAKDSFNQPQHF. The CDR3, as DNA: TGCAGTGCTAAGGACAGTTTCAATCAGCCCCAGCATTTT. The V gene is TRBV20-1, the J gene TRBJ1-5, with D perhaps matching TRBD1 (6 bases). The CDR3 is 13 residues long. From germline, CDR1 is DFQATT and CDR2 SNEGSKA (reference sequence). V was trimmed by 4 bases and J by 3 bases, leaving 10 bases between them.

The chain combines TRBV10-3 with TRBJ2-3; 9 bases align to TRBD1. CDR1 is ENHRY, CDR2 SYGVKD, per germline. J was trimmed by 3 bases and V by 6 bases; bases with no gene match: 4. There are 14 residues in the CDR3. The CDR3 nucleotides read TGTGCCATCAGACAGGGGGCGACGACAGATACGCAGTATTTT. Protein sequence: CAIRQGATTDTQYF.

The chain joins TRBV28 to TRBJ1-4; 8 bases fit TRBD1. Trimming at V came to 6 bases and at J to 7 bases, leaving 4 bases not matched to a gene. Per the germline V gene, CDR1 is MDHEN and CDR2 is SYDVKM. This CDR3 region has 13 residues. CDR3 nucleotides: TGTGCCAGCAGCCGGACAGGGAGTGAAAAACTGTTTTTT. It specifies CASSRTGSEKLFF.

The CDR3 spells CASRQDALSSYEQYF. CDR3 nucleotides: TGCGCCAGCAGACAGGACGCGTTAAGCTCCTACGAGCAGTACTTC. The rearrangement joins TRBV5-1 to TRBJ2-7, with a weak D call TRBD1 (5 bases). CDR1 SGHRS and CDR2 YFSETQ come from the germline V gene. Trimming took off 5 bases at V and 0 bases at J, with 15 bases between the two ends. The CDR3 length is 15 residues.

This clonotype was detected only a few times. This chain links TRBV10-3 with TRBJ1-3; the D is unclear. Germline V CDR1 and CDR2: ENHRY, SYGVKD. The V end lost 2 bases, the J end lost 0 bases, and 17 bases lay between the germline ends. This CDR3 region has 18 residues. Here the CDR3 reads CAISEPTWTASSGNTIYF. The CDR3 DNA sequence: TGTGCCATCAGTGAGCCAACCTGGACCGCAAGCTCTGGAAACACCATATATTTT.

This clonotype was picked up a small number of times. The chain joins TRBV10-3 to TRBJ2-7; a weak D match, TRBD2 (7 bases). Germline V gene sequence: CDR1 ENHRY, CDR2 SYGVKD. The CDR3 loop spans 14 amino acids. With 6 bases removed from V and 4 bases from J, the gap between germline ends came to 16 bases. CDR3 residues: CAISPRGGGYEQYF. Here the CDR3 DNA reads TGTGCCATCAGCCCGAGGGGGGGCGGGTACGAGCAGTACTTC.

The rearrangement joins TRBV28 to TRBJ2-2, with D tentatively TRBD1 or TRBD2 (5 bases each). V lost 4 bases to trimming and J lost 1 base, with 13 bases between them. The V gene's germline CDR1 is MDHEN and CDR2 SYDVKM. The CDR3 contains 16 residues. Here the CDR3 DNA reads TGTGCCAGCAGTTCCCCGAGGGGCCTGAACACCGGGGAGCTGTTTTTT. Translation gives CASSSPRGLNTGELFF.

This chain links TRBV4-1 with TRBJ1-1, with 10 nucleotides matching TRBD1. V lost 5 bases to trimming and J lost 7 bases; unmatched junction nucleotides: 10. Germline CDR1 is MGHRA and CDR2 is YSYEKL. CDR3 length equals 15 residues. Here the CDR3 reads CASSKGGTGVFEAFF. The CDR3 region has the DNA TGCGCCAGCAGCAAGGGGGGGACAGGGGTATTTGAAGCTTTCTTT.

The V call is TRBV28, the J call TRBJ1-5; no firm D call. CDR3 length: 14 residues. The germline gives CDR1 MDHEN, CDR2 SYDVKM. V shed 3 bases and J shed 3 bases, with 9 bases lying between them. The CDR3 DNA reads TGTGCCAGCAGTTTTCGGGGATTCAATCAGCCCCAGCATTTT. It yields the protein CASSFRGFNQPQHF.

This clonotype was seen ten or more times. The rearrangement uses TRBV5-6 and TRBJ2-1, with D perhaps TRBD1 (5 bases). The CDR3 contains 16 residues. In germline, CDR1 is SGHDT, CDR2 YYEEEE. Trimming pared 0 bases from V and 4 bases from J, leaving 14 bases between. This CDR3 is CASSLGISKGYNEQFF. CDR3 nucleotides: TGTGCCAGCAGCTTGGGCATCTCAAAGGGGTACAATGAGCAGTTCTTC.

This clonotype was counted between two and nine times. The J gene is TRBJ1-1, the V gene TRBV29-1; no clear D gene. V lost 4 bases and J 5 bases, leaving 11 bases between the germline ends. Germline assignment: CDR1 SQVTM and CDR2 ANQGSEA. The CDR3 covers 12 residues. The CDR3 sequence: CSVARHHTEAFF. CDR3 sequence (DNA): TGCAGCGTTGCCCGACACCATACTGAAGCTTTCTTT. The variable domain in full, completed from reference TRBV29-1 and TRBJ1-1, reads SAVISQKPSRDICQRGTSLTIQCQVDSQVTMMFWYRQQPGQSLTLIATANQGSEATYESGFVIDKFPISRPNLTFSTLTVSNMSPEDSSIYLCSVARHHTEAFFGQGTRLTVV.

In its sample, this clonotype was seen a few times. The genes are TRBV5-1 and TRBJ1-1, with unresolved D. The CDR3 contains 16 residues. Germline CDR1 and CDR2: SGHRS and YFSETQ. Between the trimmed V and J ends, which lost 1 base and 8 bases, there was a span of 21 bases. The CDR3 here is CASSLNGFVTRPEAFF. The CDR3 nucleotides are TGCGCCAGCAGCTTGAATGGTTTTGTCACCAGACCCGAAGCTTTCTTT.

The chain links TRBV3-1 to TRBJ2-7, with 8 bases matching TRBD1. Germline lookup yields CDR1 LGHDT and CDR2 YNNKEL (reference sequence). CDR3 size: 15 residues. V lost 3 bases to trimming and J lost 2 bases; unmatched junction nucleotides: 6. The CDR3 loop is CASSQRDRFTYEQYF. For the CDR3, the DNA is TGTGCCAGCAGCCAGAGGGACAGGTTTACCTACGAGCAGTACTTC.

The chain employs TRBV7-2 and TRBJ1-5; D is perhaps TRBD1 (6 bases). Trimming took 1 base from V and 5 from J, leaving 15 bases between them. The CDR3 contains 16 residues. The germline V gene has CDR1 SGHTA and CDR2 FQGNSA. CDR3 in DNA: TGTGCCAGCAGCTTAGTCTTACAGGGAAGAGATCAGCCCCAGCATTTT. Protein sequence: CASSLVLQGRDQPQHF.

The V gene is TRBV6-2 or TRBV6-3, the J gene TRBJ2-1, with no clear D. Germline CDR1 is MNHEY and CDR2 is SVGEGT. V gave up 8 bases and J gave up 5 bases, with 10 bases separating them. The CDR3 is 12 amino acids. CDR3 protein: CASAGGNNEQFF. CDR3 coding DNA: TGTGCCAGCGCTGGCGGAAACAATGAGCAGTTCTTC.